This T cell receptor beta chain was obtained from a study of T cell repertoires in cytomegalovirus infection (dated by TCRdb to the late 2010s). General notes on the study: The HLA type of each donor mattered for the analysis, because public TCR beta signatures pointed to carriage of CMV infection along with the matching HLA type.

Reading from cysteine to phenylalanine, the CDR3 counts 14 amino acids. Only the CDR3 region is kept as DNA, spanning 42 bases read in frame from base 1. Taken from the germline V gene, the CDR1 and CDR2 loops are LGHNA and YSLEER. The junction shows trimming of 1 base on V and 6 bases on J, plus 13 bases between the germline ends. Broad study findings and their caveats: Cumulative frequency of public TCR beta family members discriminated carriers of CMV infection plus the relevant HLA type in this cohort and an independent approximately 370-donor cohort. The ex vivo response was dominated by HLA-C-restricted CMV-specific TCR beta clonotypes, which also provided the single most frequent clonotype in two of eight donors.

Data came from an Illumina HiSeq 1500. Starting from the raw public reads, TCRdb applied fastp trimming at Q25, assembled clones with MiXCR and retained in-frame beta chains. Rows with a matching CDR3 protein are joined into one entry that keeps the most common DNA and genes. The sample includes roughly 130,000 distinct CDR3 sequences, with roughly a quarter observed a single time. The ten largest clones add up to 30% to 40% of the sample. Turning to this clonotype: Its cognate antigen has yet to be identified. No clone much larger than this one lies a single base away; base qualities are absent.

The V and J genes are TRBV4-3 and TRBJ2-7; the D segment is perhaps TRBD1 or TRBD2, each sharing 5 matched bases. The source is a human donor in good health (CMV status not recorded). Some clones in this sample may be carry-over from other donors' samples. What was sequenced was PBMCs, sequenced either directly or after in vitro stimulation (not recorded which). The base sequence is TGCGCCAGCAGCCAAGTTTTAGCGAGGGGCGAGCAGTACTTC. Translated, it gives CASSQVLARGEQYF.